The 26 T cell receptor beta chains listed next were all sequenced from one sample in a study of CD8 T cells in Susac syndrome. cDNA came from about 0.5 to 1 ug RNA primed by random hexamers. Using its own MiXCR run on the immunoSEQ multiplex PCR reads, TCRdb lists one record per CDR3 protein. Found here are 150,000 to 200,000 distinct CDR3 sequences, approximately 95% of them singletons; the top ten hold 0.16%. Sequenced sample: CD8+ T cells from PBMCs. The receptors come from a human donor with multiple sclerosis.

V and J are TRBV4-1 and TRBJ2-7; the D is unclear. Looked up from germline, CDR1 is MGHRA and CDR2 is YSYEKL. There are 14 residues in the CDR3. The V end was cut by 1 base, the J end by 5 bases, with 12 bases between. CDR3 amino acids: CASSQVQFTDEQYF. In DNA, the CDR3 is TGCGCCAGCAGCCAAGTCCAGTTTACCGACGAGCAGTACTTC.

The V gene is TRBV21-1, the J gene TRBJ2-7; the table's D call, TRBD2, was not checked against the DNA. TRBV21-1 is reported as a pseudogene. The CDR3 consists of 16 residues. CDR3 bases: TGTGCCAGCAGGAACTGGGTAGCGGCTAGCTCCTACGAGCAGTACTTC. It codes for CASRNWVAASSYEQYF.

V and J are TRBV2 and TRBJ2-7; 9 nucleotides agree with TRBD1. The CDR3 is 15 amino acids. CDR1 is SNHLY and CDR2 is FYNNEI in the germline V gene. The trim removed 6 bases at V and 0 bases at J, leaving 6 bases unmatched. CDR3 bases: TGTGCCAGCAGAGTTACAGGGGGCAACTCCTACGAGCAGTACTTC. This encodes CASRVTGGNSYEQYF. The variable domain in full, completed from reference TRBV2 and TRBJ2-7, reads EPEVTQTPSHQVTQMGQEVILRCVPISNHLYFYWYRQILGQKVEFLVSFYNNEISEKSEIFDDQFSVERPDGSNFTLKIRSTKLEDSAMYFCASRVTGGNSYEQYFGPGTRLTVT.

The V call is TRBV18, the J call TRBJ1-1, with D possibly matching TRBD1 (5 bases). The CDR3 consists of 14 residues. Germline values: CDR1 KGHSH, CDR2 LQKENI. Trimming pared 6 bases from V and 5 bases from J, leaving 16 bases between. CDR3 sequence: CASSANRGRTEAFF. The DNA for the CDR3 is TGTGCCAGCTCCGCTAATCGGGGGAGGACTGAAGCTTTCTTT. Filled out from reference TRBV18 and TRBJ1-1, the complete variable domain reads NAGVMQNPRHLVRRRGQEARLRCSPMKGHSHVYWYRQLPEEGLKFMVYLQKENIIDESGMPKERFSAEFPKEGPSILRIQQVVRGDSAAYFCASSANRGRTEAFFGQGTRLTVV.

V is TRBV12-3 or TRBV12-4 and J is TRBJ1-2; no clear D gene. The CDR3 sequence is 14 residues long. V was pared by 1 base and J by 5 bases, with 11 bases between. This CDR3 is CASSLGEGGYGYTF. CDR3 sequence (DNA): TGTGCCAGCAGTTTAGGGGAGGGTGGGTATGGCTACACCTTC.

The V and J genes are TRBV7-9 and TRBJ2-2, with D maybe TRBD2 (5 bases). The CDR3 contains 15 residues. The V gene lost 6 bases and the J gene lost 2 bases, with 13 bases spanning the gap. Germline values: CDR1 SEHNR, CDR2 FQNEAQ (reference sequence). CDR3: CASSRGRPNTGELFF. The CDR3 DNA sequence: TGTGCCAGCAGTCGAGGGAGACCCAACACCGGGGAGCTGTTTTTT.

CDR3 in DNA: TGTGCCAGCAGCGGCTGGGGAGAATCGAATTCACCCCTCCACTTT. Amino acid sequence: CASSGWGESNSPLHF. The chain is built from TRBV7-9 and TRBJ1-6, with D uncertain. In germline, CDR1 is SEHNR, CDR2 FQNEAQ (reference sequence). The CDR3 extends over 15 amino acids. Trimming pared 5 bases from V and 7 bases from J, leaving 15 bases between.

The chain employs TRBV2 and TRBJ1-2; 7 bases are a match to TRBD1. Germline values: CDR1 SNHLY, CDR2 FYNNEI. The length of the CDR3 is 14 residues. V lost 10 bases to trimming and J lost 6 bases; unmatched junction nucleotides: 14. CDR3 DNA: TGTGCCACCCAACCGACAGGGCCCCCACATGGCTACACCTTC. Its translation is CATQPTGPPHGYTF. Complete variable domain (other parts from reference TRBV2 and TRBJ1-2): EPEVTQTPSHQVTQMGQEVILRCVPISNHLYFYWYRQILGQKVEFLVSFYNNEISEKSEIFDDQFSVERPDGSNFTLKIRSTKLEDSAMYFCATQPTGPPHGYTFGSGTRLTVV.

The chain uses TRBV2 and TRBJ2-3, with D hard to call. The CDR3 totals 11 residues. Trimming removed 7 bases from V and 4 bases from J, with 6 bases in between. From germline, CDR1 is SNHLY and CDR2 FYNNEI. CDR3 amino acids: CASTWADTQYF. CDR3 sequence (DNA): TGTGCCAGCACGTGGGCAGATACGCAGTATTTT.

CDR3 bases: TGTGCCAGCAGTCTCGGACAGGGGCTGGCCACTGAAGCTTTCTTT. Translated, it gives CASSLGQGLATEAFF. The chain links TRBV6-6 to TRBJ1-1, with 9 bases that match TRBD1. In germline, CDR1 is MNHNY, CDR2 SVGAGI (reference sequence). The CDR3 is 15 amino acids. V was pared by 5 bases and J by 4 bases, with 8 bases of the junction left unmatched.

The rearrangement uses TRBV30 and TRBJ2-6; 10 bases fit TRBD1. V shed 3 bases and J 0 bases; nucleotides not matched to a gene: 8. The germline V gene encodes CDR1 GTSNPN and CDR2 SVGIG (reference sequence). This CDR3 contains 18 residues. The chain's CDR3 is CAWRPDRGRVSGANVLTF. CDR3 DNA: TGTGCCTGGAGGCCAGACAGGGGGCGAGTCTCTGGGGCCAACGTCCTGACTTTC.

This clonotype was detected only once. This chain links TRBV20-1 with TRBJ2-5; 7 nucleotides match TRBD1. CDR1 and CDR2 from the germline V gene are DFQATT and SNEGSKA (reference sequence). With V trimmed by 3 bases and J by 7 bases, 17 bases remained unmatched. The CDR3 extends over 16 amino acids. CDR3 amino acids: CSARKGNDRAVGTQYF. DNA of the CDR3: TGCAGTGCTAGGAAAGGGAATGACAGGGCGGTTGGGACCCAGTACTTC.

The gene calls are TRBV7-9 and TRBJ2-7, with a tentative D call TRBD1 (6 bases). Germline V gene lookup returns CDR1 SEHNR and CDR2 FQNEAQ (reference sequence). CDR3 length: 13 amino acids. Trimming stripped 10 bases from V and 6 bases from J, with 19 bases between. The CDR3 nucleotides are TGTGCCACCGATCGCACAGGGCCGTTCGAGCAGTACTTC. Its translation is CATDRTGPFEQYF.

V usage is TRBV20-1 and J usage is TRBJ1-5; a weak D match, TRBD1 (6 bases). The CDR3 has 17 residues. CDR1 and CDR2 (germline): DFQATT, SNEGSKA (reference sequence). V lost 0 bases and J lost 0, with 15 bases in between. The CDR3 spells CSAREMGKDSSNQPQHF. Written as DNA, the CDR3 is TGCAGTGCTAGAGAAATGGGGAAGGACAGTAGCAATCAGCCCCAGCATTTT.

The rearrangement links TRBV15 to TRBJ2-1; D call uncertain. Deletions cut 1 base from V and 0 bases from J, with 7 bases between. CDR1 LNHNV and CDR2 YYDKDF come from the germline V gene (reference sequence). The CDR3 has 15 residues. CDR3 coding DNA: TGTGCCACCAGCAGAGGCGGAAGCTCCTACAATGAGCAGTTCTTC. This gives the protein CATSRGGSSYNEQFF.

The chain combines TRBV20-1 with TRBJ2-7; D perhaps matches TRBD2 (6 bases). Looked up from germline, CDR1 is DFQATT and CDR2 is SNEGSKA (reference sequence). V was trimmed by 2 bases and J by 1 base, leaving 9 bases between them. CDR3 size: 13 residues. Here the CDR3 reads CSARSGVSYEQYF. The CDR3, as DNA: TGCAGTGCTAGATCGGGGGTTTCCTACGAGCAGTACTTC.

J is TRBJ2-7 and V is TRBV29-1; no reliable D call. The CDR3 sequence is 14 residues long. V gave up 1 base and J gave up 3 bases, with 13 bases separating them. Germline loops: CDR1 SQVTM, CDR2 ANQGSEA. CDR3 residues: CSVEGVGRNYEQYF. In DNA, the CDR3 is TGCAGCGTTGAAGGCGTAGGCAGGAACTACGAGCAGTACTTC.

The CDR3 loop reads CASSLAPGQSAYEQYF. CDR3 bases: TGTGCCAGCAGCTTAGCGCCGGGCCAATCAGCCTACGAGCAGTACTTC. J is TRBJ2-7 and V is TRBV7-6; D call uncertain. V gave up 0 bases and J gave up 2 bases, with 14 bases separating them. The CDR3 extends over 16 amino acids. Germline V gene lookup returns CDR1 SGHVS and CDR2 FNYEAQ.

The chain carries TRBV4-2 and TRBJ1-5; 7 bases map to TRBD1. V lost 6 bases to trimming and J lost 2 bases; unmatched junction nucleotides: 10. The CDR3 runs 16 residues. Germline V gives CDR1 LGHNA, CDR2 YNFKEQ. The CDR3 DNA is TGTGCCAGCAGTGAAACAGGGGAGGGAGGCAATCAGCCCCAGCATTTT. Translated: CASSETGEGGNQPQHF.

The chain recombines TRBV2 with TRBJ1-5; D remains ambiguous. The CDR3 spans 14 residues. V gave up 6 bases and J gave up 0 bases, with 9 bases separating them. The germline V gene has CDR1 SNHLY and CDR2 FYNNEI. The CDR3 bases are TGTGCCAGCAGGGGCGGGGATAGCAATCAGCCCCAGCATTTT. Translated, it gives CASRGGDSNQPQHF.

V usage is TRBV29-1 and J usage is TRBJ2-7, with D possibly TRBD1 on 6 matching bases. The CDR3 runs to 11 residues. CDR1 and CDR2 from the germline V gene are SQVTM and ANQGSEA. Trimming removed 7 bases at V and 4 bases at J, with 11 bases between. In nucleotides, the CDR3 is TGCAGCGCCGGAACAGGGTACGAGCAGTACTTC. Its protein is CSAGTGYEQYF.

The CDR3 bases are TGTGCCAGCAGTTTTGAGGGGTCGAATCAGCCCCAGCATTTT. Protein sequence: CASSFEGSNQPQHF. The rearrangement links TRBV27 to TRBJ1-5; perhaps TRBD1 as D (5 bases). Trimming left V 3 bases short and J 4 bases short, with 10 bases between. The CDR3 spans 14 residues. Germline V gives CDR1 MNHEY, CDR2 SMNVEV (reference sequence).

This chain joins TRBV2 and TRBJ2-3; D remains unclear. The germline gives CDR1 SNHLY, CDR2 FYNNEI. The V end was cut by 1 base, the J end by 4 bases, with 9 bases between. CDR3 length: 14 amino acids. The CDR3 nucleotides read TGTGCCAGCAGTGAAGGCCAGACCCCAGATACGCAGTATTTT. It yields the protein CASSEGQTPDTQYF. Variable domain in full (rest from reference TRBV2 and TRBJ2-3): EPEVTQTPSHQVTQMGQEVILRCVPISNHLYFYWYRQILGQKVEFLVSFYNNEISEKSEIFDDQFSVERPDGSNFTLKIRSTKLEDSAMYFCASSEGQTPDTQYFGPGTRLTVL.

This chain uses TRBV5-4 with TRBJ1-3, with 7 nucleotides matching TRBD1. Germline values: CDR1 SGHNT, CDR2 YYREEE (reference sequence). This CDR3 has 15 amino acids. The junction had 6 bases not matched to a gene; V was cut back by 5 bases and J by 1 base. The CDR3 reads CASSSDRLSGNTIYF. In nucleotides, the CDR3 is TGTGCCAGCAGTTCGGACAGGCTGTCTGGAAACACCATATATTTT. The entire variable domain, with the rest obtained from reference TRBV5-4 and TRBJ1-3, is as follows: ETGVTQSPTHLIKTRGQQVTLRCSSQSGHNTVSWYQQALGQGPQFIFQYYREEENGRGNFPPRFSGLQFPNYSSELNVNALELDDSALYLCASSSDRLSGNTIYFGEGSWLTVV.

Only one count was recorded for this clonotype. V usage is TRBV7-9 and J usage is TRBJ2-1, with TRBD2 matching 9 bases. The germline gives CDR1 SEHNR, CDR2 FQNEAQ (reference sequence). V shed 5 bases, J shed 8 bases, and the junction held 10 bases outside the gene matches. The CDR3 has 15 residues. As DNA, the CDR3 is TGTGCCAGCAGCATGCTAGCGGGATTCGGGGATGAGCAGTTCTTC. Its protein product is CASSMLAGFGDEQFF.

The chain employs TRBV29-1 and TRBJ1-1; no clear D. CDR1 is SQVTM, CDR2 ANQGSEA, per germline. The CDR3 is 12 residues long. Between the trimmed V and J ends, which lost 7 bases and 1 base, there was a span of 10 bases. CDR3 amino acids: CSGGRENTEAFF. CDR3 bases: TGCAGCGGCGGACGGGAGAACACTGAAGCTTTCTTT.